The present entry profiles one TCR beta chain with its context. The antigen is undetermined. This sample is drawn from a study of identical twins. Findings of the study overall: Memory repertoires lacked the insertion deficit that abundant cord blood beta clonotypes showed. Interpretation of the results relied on cross-sectional statistical analysis and not on following the same donors. Out-of-frame alpha sequences shared by twins were enriched for low generation probability.

Germline V gene lookup returns CDR1 SGHTA and CDR2 FQGNSA. CDR3 length: 15 residues. Trimming at V came to 5 bases and at J to 0 bases, leaving 4 bases not matched to a gene. A template switching step contributed a universal primer site, while unique molecular identifiers were present in the cDNA. TCRdb used MiXCR to reprocess the 5' RACE reads, holding one entry per CDR3 protein. The sample carries more than 600,000 distinct CDR3 sequences, over 15% recorded once. The same data also contributed to another study, on T cells expressing NK-cell markers.

The receptor was derived from a woman aged 18-35 years in good health. Source material: PBMCs. V usage is TRBV7-2 and J usage is TRBJ2-3; 8 bases match TRBD2. The CDR3 DNA reads TGTGCCAGCAGCAAGCGGGAGCCTAGCACAGATACGCAGTATTTT. Amino acids: CASSKREPSTDTQYF.